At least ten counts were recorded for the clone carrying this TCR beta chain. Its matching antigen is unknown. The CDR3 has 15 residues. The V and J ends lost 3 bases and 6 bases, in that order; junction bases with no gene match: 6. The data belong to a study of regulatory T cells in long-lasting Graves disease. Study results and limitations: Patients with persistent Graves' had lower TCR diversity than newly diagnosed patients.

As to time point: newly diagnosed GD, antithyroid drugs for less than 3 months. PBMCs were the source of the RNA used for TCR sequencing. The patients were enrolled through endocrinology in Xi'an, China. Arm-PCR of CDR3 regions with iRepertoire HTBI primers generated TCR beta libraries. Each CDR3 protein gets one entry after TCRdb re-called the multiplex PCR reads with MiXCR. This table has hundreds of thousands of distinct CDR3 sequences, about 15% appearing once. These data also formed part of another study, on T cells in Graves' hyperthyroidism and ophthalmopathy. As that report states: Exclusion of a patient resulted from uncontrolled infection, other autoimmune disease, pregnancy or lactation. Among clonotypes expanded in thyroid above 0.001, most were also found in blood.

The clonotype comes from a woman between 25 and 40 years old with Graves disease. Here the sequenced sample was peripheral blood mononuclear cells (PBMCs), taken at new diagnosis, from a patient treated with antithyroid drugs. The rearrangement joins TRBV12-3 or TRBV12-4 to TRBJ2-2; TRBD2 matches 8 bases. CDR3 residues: CASSFSAGGSGELFF. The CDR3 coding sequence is TGTGCCAGCAGTTTCTCCGCGGGAGGATCCGGGGAGCTGTTTTTT.